The source of this TCR beta chain is a study of cytomegalovirus exposure and HLA in healthy donors. The CDR3 consists of 12 residues. The germline V gene encodes CDR1 LGHNA and CDR2 YNFKEQ. The V end was cut by 1 base, the J end by 5 bases, with 5 bases between. The primer mix had 60 Vbeta and 13 Jbeta primers. Sequencing was performed with immunoSEQ multiplex PCR; in TCRdb, only in-frame clones are kept and a portion is missing. The sample includes 95,000 to 150,000 clones, around 80% seen only once; the top ten take 0.9% to 1.2%. Regarding the study as a whole: The classifier, whose performance was assessed in both the original and validation cohorts, reportedly diagnosed cytomegalovirus status with high specificity and sensitivity. Researchers counted around 150 TCR beta chains as cytomegalovirus-associated.

With regard to this clone: No antigen is known for it.

The receptor comes from a woman aged 30 to 39 in good health and CMV-seronegative. The chain joins TRBV4-2 to TRBJ1-2; D is undetermined. Sequenced: PBMCs. In DNA form, the CDR3 reads TGTGCCAGCAGCCAAGGCAGATATGGCTACACCTTC. Amino acids: CASSQGRYGYTF.